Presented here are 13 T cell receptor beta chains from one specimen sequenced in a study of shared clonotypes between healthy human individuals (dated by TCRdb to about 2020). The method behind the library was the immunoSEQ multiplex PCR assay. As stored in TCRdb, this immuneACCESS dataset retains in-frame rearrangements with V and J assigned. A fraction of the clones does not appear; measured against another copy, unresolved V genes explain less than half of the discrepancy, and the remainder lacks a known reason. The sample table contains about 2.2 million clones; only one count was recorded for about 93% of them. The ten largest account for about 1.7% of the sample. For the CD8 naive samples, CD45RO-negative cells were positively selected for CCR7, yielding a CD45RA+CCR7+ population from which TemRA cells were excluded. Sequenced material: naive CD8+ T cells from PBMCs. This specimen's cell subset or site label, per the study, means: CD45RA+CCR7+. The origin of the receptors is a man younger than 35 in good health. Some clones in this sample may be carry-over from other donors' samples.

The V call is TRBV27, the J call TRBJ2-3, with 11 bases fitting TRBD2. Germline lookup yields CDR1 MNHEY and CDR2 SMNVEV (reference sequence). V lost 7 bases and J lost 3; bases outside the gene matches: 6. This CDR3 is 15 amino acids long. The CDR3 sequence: CASTTSGSLTDTQYF. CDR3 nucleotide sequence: TGTGCCAGCACAACTAGCGGGAGTCTTACAGATACGCAGTATTTT.

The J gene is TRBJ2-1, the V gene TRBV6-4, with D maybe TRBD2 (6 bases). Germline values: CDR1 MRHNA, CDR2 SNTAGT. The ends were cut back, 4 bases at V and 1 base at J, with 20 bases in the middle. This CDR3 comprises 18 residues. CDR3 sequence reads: CASSVRPAPRGSYNEQFF. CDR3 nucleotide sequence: TGTGCCAGCAGTGTAAGACCGGCCCCCCGGGGGTCCTACAATGAGCAGTTCTTC.

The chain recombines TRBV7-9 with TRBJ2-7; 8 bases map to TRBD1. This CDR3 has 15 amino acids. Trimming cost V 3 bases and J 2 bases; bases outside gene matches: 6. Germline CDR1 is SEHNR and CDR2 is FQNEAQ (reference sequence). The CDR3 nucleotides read TGTGCCAGCAGCTTCCTGACAGGGGCCCCCTACGAGCAGTACTTC. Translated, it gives CASSFLTGAPYEQYF.

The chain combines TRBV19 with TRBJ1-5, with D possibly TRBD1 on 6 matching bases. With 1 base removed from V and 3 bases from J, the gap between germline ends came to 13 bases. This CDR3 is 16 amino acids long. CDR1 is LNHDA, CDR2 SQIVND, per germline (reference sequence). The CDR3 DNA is TGTGCCAGTAGTATAGGCGGGGGGCTTTACAATCAGCCCCAGCATTTT. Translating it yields CASSIGGGLYNQPQHF.

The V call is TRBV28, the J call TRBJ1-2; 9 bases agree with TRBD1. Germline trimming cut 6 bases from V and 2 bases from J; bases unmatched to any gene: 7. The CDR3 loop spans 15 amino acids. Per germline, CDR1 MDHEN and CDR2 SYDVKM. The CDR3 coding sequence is TGTGCCAGCAGCCGGGACAGGGTGGAAAACTATGGCTACACCTTC. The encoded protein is CASSRDRVENYGYTF.

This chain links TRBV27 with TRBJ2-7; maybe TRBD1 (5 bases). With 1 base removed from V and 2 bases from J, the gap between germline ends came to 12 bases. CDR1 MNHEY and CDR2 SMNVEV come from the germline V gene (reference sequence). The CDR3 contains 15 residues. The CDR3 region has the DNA TGTGCCAGCAGTTTATACCCAGGGCAGGCCTACGAGCAGTACTTC. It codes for CASSLYPGQAYEQYF.

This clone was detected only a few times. The CDR3 bases are TGTGCCAGCAGCTTAGGGGGGACAGGGGATCAGCCCCAGCATTTT. This translates into CASSLGGTGDQPQHF. The chain combines TRBV7-9 with TRBJ1-5, with 10 bases lining up with TRBD1. J was trimmed by 5 bases and V by 1 base; bases with no gene match: 2. CDR1 is SEHNR and CDR2 is FQNEAQ in the germline V gene (reference sequence). This CDR3 comprises 15 residues.

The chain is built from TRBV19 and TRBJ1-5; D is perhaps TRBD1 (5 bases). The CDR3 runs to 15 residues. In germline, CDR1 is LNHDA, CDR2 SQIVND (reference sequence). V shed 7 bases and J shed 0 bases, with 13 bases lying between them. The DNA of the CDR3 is TGTGCCAGTACAGAGGACGGGGGTAGCAATCAGCCCCAGCATTTT. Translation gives CASTEDGGSNQPQHF. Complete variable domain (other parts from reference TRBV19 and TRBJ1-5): DGGITQSPKYLFRKEGQNVTLSCEQNLNHDAMYWYRQDPGQGLRLIYYSQIVNDFQKGDIAEGYSVSREKKESFPLTVTSAQKNPTAFYLCASTEDGGSNQPQHFGDGTRLSIL.

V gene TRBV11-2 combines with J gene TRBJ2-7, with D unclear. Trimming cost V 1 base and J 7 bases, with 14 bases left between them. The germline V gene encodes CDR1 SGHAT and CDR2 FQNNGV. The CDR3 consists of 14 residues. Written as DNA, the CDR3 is TGTGCCAGCAGCTTAGGTGTTCTCCTAGGAGAGCAGTACTTC. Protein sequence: CASSLGVLLGEQYF.

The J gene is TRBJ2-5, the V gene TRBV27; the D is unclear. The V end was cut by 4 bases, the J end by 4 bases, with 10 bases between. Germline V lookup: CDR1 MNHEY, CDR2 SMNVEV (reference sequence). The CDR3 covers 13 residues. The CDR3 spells CASSSRATETQYF. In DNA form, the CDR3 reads TGTGCCAGCAGTTCTAGGGCGACAGAGACCCAGTACTTC.

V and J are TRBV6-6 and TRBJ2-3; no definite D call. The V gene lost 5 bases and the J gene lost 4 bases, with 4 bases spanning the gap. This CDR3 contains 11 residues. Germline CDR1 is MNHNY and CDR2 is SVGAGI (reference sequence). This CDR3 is CASSVPDTQYF. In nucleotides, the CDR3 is TGTGCCAGCAGTGTCCCAGATACGCAGTATTTT.

CDR3 loop: CASSLVLGAFYEQYF. The CDR3 DNA follows: TGTGCCAGCAGCTTAGTTTTGGGGGCGTTCTACGAGCAGTACTTC. The chain recombines TRBV7-2 with TRBJ2-7, with a tentative D call TRBD1 (6 bases). The CDR3 has 15 amino acids. The V and J ends lost 1 base and 3 bases respectively, with 13 bases between them. The germline gives CDR1 SGHTA, CDR2 FQGNSA.

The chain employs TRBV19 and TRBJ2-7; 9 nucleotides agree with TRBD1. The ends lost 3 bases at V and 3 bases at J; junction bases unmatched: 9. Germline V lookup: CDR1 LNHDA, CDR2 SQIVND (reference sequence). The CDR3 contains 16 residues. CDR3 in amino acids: CASSIRAGQGVYEQYF. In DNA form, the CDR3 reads TGTGCCAGTAGTATTCGGGCGGGACAGGGTGTCTACGAGCAGTACTTC.